This entry lists 2 T cell receptor beta chains sequenced from one sample in a study of cytomegalovirus exposure and HLA in healthy donors. The PCR made use of 60 Vbeta and 13 Jbeta primers. TCRdb's copy holds only in-frame clones and misses some; the assay was immunoSEQ multiplex PCR. This sample's clone table lists some 150,000 clones. Sample: PBMCs. The source of these receptors is a man in his forties in good health and CMV-seronegative.

The genes are TRBV7-9 and TRBJ2-5; 7 bases fit TRBD2. J lost 1 base, V lost 6 bases, and 8 bases had no gene match. Germline V CDR1 and CDR2: SEHNR, FQNEAQ (reference sequence). The CDR3 runs to 15 residues. The CDR3 DNA reads as TGTGCCAGCAGACAACTAGAGCGGGGCCAAGAGACCCAGTACTTC. Its translation: CASRQLERGQETQYF.

This chain uses TRBV20-1 with TRBJ2-7; possible D gene TRBD2, 6 bases. CDR1 is DFQATT and CDR2 is SNEGSKA in the germline V gene (reference sequence). Trimming removed 4 bases at V and 7 bases at J, with 11 bases between. CDR3 length equals 11 residues. The CDR3 reads CSAMGSGEQYF. The CDR3, as DNA: TGCAGTGCTATGGGGAGCGGGGAGCAGTACTTC.